Below, 5 T cell receptor beta chains from the same sample are listed, as sequenced in a study of sequential checkpoint blockade in melanoma. The repertoire was sequenced with immunoSEQ multiplex PCR; TCRdb's copy has only in-frame clones and lacks some. The sample lists tens of thousands of clones; 65% to 90% were seen once. Treatment denoted: randomized to nivolumab then ipilimumab (arm A) or the reverse (arm B). This material consisted of CD8+ T cells sorted from blood (inferred from file names), taken from a patient given nivolumab and ipilimumab in sequence. These receptors originate from a human donor with melanoma.

The chain has TRBV5-6 and TRBJ2-7, with 13 bases identical to TRBD2. V lost 4 bases, J lost 5 bases, and 12 bases stayed unmatched. Germline CDR1 and CDR2: SGHDT and YYEEEE. CDR3 length: 17 residues. The CDR3 nucleotides are TGTGCCAGCAGCCCCGGGGGACTAGCGGGAATGGGCGACGAGCAGTACTTC. This codes for CASSPGGLAGMGDEQYF.

The J gene is TRBJ2-5, the V gene TRBV6-5, with 9 bases aligning to TRBD2. Germline CDR1 and CDR2: MNHEY and SVGAGI. The CDR3 contains 15 residues. V dropped 9 bases and J dropped 1; count of bases not matched to a gene: 9. CDR3 residues: CASRYQRGVQETQYF. CDR3 DNA: TGTGCCAGTCGATACCAGCGGGGGGTCCAAGAGACCCAGTACTTC.

J is TRBJ2-5 and V is TRBV7-8, with a tentative D call TRBD1 (6 bases). Germline CDR1 SGHVS, CDR2 FQNEAQ. V was trimmed by 5 bases and J by 1 base, leaving 11 bases between them. The CDR3 is made up of 14 amino acids. CDR3 loop: CASSLGQLQETQYF. CDR3 DNA sequence: TGTGCCAGCAGCCTTGGACAGCTCCAAGAGACCCAGTACTTC.

The V call is TRBV7-2, the J call TRBJ2-3; D uncertain. Germline V gene lookup returns CDR1 SGHTA and CDR2 FQGNSA. Trimming removed 2 bases from V and 5 bases from J, with 17 bases in between. The length of the CDR3 is 16 residues. CDR3 sequence reads: CASSLILESPKDTQYF. CDR3 coding DNA: TGTGCCAGCAGCTTAATACTGGAGAGCCCGAAAGATACGCAGTATTTT. The full variable domain, with the rest looked up from reference TRBV7-2 and TRBJ2-3, is GAGVSQSPSNKVTEKGKDVELRCDPISGHTALYWYRQSLGQGLEFLIYFQGNSAPDKSGLPSDRFSAERTGGSVSTLTIQRTQQEDSAVYLCASSLILESPKDTQYFGPGTRLTVL.

The chain employs TRBV5-1 and TRBJ1-1; D is uncertain. V was shortened by 3 bases and J by 5 bases, with 11 bases between the two germline ends. Germline V gene data show CDR1 as SGHRS and CDR2 as YFSETQ. The CDR3 length is 13 residues. The CDR3 sequence: CASSSRQSTEAFF. The DNA for the CDR3 is TGCGCCAGCAGCTCAAGACAATCTACTGAAGCTTTCTTT. Supplemented by reference TRBV5-1 and TRBJ1-1, the full variable domain reads KAGVTQTPRYLIKTRGQQVTLSCSPISGHRSVSWYQQTPGQGLQFLFEYFSETQRNKGNFPGRFSGRQFSNSRSEMNVSTLELGDSALYLCASSSRQSTEAFFGQGTRLTVV.